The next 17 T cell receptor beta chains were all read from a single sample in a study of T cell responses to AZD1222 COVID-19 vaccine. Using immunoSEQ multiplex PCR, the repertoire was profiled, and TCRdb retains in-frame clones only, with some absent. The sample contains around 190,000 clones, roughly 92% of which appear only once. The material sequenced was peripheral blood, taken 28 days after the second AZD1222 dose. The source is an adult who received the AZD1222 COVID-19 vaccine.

CDR3 DNA sequence: TGCGCCAGCAGTCCCGGGACCCAGGGTTTCCGTGATGAAAAACTGTTTTTT. The encoded protein is CASSPGTQGFRDEKLFF. The V call is TRBV5-1, the J call TRBJ1-4, with a weak D call TRBD1 (5 bases). The V gene lost 5 bases and the J gene lost 6 bases, with 23 bases spanning the gap. This CDR3 is 17 amino acids long. Germline assignment: CDR1 SGHRS and CDR2 YFSETQ.

The DNA of the CDR3 is TGTGCCAGCAGCACCGGACAGGTACATGGCTACACCTTC. This sequence encodes CASSTGQVHGYTF. The J gene is TRBJ1-2, the V gene TRBV5-6, with 7 bases matching TRBD1. The CDR3 covers 13 residues. Germline V CDR1 and CDR2: SGHDT, YYEEEE. J gave up 6 bases and V 4 bases, and 6 bases lay outside the gene matches.

In DNA form, the CDR3 reads TGTGCCAGTAGTATTGGCAGGGGAGGAGTCGGCGAGCAGTACTTC. It is translated as CASSIGRGGVGEQYF. The chain recombines TRBV19 with TRBJ2-7, with D perhaps matching TRBD1 or TRBD2 (6 bases each). Per germline, CDR1 LNHDA and CDR2 SQIVND (reference sequence). V shed 3 bases and J shed 6 bases, with 18 bases lying between them. The CDR3 extends over 15 amino acids.

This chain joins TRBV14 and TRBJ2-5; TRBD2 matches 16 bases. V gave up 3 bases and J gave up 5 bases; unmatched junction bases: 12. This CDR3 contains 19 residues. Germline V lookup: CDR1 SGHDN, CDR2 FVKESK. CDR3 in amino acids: CASSQHPGTSGGASETQYF. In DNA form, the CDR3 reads TGTGCCAGCAGCCAGCATCCCGGGACTAGCGGGGGGGCCTCGGAGACCCAGTACTTC. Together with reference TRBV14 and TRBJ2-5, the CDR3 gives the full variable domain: EAGVTQFPSHSVIEKGQTVTLRCDPISGHDNLYWYRRVMGKEIKFLLHFVKESKQDESGMPNNRFLAERTGGTYSTLKVQPAELEDSGVYFCASSQHPGTSGGASETQYFGPGTRLLVL.

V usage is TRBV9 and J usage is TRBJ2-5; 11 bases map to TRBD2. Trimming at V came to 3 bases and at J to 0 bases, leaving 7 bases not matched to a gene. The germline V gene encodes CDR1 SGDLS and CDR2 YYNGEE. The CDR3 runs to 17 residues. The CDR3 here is CASSAPGTSGHQETQYF. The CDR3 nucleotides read TGTGCCAGCAGCGCCCCCGGGACTAGCGGACACCAAGAGACCCAGTACTTC.

The CDR3 sequence: CASSVLSGGDTEAFF. CDR3 nucleotides: TGTGCCAGTAGTGTTTTGTCAGGGGGTGATACTGAAGCTTTCTTT. The V and J genes are TRBV19 and TRBJ1-1; 7 positions agree with TRBD1. The CDR3 has 15 amino acids. CDR1 is LNHDA and CDR2 is SQIVND in the germline V gene (reference sequence). The junction had 11 bases not matched to a gene; V was cut back by 5 bases and J by 5 bases.

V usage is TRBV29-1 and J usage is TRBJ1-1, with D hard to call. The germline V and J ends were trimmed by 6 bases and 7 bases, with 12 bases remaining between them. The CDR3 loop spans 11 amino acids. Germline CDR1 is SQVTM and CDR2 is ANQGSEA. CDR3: CSVFQPSEAFF. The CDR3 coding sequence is TGCAGCGTCTTTCAACCCAGTGAAGCTTTCTTT.

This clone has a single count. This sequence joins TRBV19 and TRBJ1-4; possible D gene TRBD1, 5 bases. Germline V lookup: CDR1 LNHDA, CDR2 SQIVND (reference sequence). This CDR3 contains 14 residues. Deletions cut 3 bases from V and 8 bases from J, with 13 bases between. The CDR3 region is CASSINRSGEKLFF. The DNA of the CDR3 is TGTGCCAGTAGTATCAACAGGAGTGGCGAAAAACTGTTTTTT.

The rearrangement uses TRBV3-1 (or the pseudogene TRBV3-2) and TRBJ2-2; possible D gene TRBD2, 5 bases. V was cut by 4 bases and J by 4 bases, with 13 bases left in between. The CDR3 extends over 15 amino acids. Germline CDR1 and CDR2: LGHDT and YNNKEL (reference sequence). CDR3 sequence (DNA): TGTGCCAGCAGCCGAGGGATTGCGTCCACCGGGGAGCTGTTTTTT. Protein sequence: CASSRGIASTGELFF.

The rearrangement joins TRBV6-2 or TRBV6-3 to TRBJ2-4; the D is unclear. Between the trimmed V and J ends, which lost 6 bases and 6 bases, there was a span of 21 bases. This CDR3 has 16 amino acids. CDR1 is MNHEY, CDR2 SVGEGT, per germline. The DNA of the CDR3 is TGTGCCAGCAGCCTACAGCCTCAAACGGAGAGAAACATTCAGTACTTC. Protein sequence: CASSLQPQTERNIQYF.

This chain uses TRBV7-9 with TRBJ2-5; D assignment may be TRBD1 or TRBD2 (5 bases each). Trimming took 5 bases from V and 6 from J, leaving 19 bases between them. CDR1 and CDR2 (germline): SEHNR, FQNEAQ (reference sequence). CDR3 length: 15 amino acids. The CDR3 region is CASSPRGVVSKTQYF. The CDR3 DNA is TGTGCCAGCAGCCCGAGGGGTGTGGTTTCAAAGACCCAGTACTTC.

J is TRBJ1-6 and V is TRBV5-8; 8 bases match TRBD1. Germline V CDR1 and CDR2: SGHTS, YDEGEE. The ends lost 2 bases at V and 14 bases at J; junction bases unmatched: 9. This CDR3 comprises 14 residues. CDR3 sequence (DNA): TGTGCCAGCAGCTTAAGGACAGGGAAGGGAACCCTCCACTTT. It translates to CASSLRTGKGTLHF. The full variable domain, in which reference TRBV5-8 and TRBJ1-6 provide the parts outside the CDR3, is EAGVTQSPTHLIKTRGQQATLRCSPISGHTSVYWYQQALGLGLQFLLWYDEGEERNRGNFPPRFSGRQFPNYSSELNVNALELEDSALYLCASSLRTGKGTLHFGNGTRLTVT.

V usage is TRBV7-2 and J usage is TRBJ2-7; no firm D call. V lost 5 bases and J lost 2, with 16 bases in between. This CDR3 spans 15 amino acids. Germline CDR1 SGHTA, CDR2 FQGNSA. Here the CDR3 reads CASSPAPGPAYEQYF. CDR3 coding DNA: TGTGCCAGCAGCCCCGCGCCGGGCCCTGCCTACGAGCAGTACTTC.

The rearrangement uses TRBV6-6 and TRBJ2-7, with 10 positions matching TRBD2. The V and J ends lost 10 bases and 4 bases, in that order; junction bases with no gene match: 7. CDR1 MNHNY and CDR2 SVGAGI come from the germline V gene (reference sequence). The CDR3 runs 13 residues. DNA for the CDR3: TGTGCCACGACACCTAGCGGGGGTTACGAGCAGTACTTC. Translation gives CATTPSGGYEQYF.

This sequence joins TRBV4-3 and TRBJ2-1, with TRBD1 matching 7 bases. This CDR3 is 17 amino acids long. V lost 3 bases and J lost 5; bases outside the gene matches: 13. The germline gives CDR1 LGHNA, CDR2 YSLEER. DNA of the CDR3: TGCGCCAGCAGCCAGGTGTCAGGGGGACAGAACCACAATGAGCAGTTCTTC. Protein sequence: CASSQVSGGQNHNEQFF.

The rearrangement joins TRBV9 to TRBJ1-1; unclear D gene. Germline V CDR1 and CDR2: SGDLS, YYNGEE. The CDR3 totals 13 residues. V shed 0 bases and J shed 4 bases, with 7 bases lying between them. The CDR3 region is CASSVALFTEAFF. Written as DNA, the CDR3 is TGTGCCAGCAGCGTAGCCCTGTTCACTGAAGCTTTCTTT.

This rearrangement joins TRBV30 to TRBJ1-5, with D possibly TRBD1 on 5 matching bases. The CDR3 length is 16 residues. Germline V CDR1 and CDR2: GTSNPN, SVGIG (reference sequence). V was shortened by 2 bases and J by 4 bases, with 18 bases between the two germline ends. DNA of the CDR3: TGTGCCTGGAGTTTGGGGGTCTCATCATGGAATCAGCCCCAGCATTTT. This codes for CAWSLGVSSWNQPQHF.